This passage covers 26 T cell receptor beta chains from one sample sequenced in a study of blood T cells in healthy people across ages. A sample-barcoded 5' primer and a J-beta primer mix were used in a second PCR of roughly 7 to 11 cycles. A single record per CDR3 protein comes from TCRdb applying MiXCR to the 5' RACE reads. Counted here are approximately 900,000 distinct CDR3 sequences, roughly 43% occurring once; the ten biggest clones make up 10% to 15%. Sequences were obtained from blood. These receptors were obtained from a man between 25 and 39 years old in good health.

This rearrangement joins TRBV9 to TRBJ1-2; D is unresolved. The CDR3 consists of 14 residues. The V gene's germline CDR1 is SGDLS and CDR2 YYNGEE. V lost 0 bases, J lost 6 bases, and 12 bases lay in between. The CDR3 loop is CASSVEPSGDGYTF. As DNA, the CDR3 is TGTGCCAGCAGCGTAGAACCCTCAGGTGATGGCTACACCTTC.

This clonotype was counted only a few times. A much larger clonotype is one base distant, so this may be a read error. The chain combines TRBV7-9 with TRBJ2-7, with D possibly matching TRBD2 (6 bases). Deletions cut 6 bases from V and 5 bases from J, with 17 bases between. The CDR3 sequence is 14 residues long. Germline-derived CDR1 and CDR2 are SEHNR and FQNEAQ (reference sequence). Written as DNA, the CDR3 is TGTGCCAGCAGAGTCTCTAGCGCGAAGCACGAGCAGTACTTC. Translated, it gives CASRVSSAKHEQYF.

In its sample, this clonotype was seen once. A read error may be the cause here, since a much bigger clone is one base away. This chain connects TRBV10-3 to TRBJ2-3; 9 bases fit TRBD1. Looked up from germline, CDR1 is ENHRY and CDR2 is SYGVKD. This CDR3 comprises 14 residues. The CDR3 region has the DNA TGTGCCGTCAGTGTACAGGGGGCGGGAGATACGCAGTATTTT. As protein: CAVSVQGAGDTQYF.

The chain couples TRBV19 to TRBJ2-7; TRBD1 is a possible D gene (6 bases). This CDR3 has 13 residues. V was trimmed by 2 bases and J by 5 bases, leaving 10 bases between them. The V gene's germline CDR1 is LNHDA and CDR2 SQIVND (reference sequence). In DNA, the CDR3 is TGTGCCAGTAGTATATATGGGGGCAACGAGCAGTACTTC. It is translated as CASSIYGGNEQYF.

As to this clonotype: Germline and junction disagree at one end, which may indicate a read error. The rearrangement joins TRBV7-2 to TRBJ2-7; TRBD1 matches at 7 bases. In germline, CDR1 is SGHTA, CDR2 FQGNSA. The CDR3 totals 15 residues. The CDR3 sequence: CASGLASQTGFAQYF. CDR3 nucleotide sequence: TGTGCCAGCGGCTTAGCGTCACAGACAGGGTTCGCGCAGTACTTC.

The genes are TRBV4-3 and TRBJ2-7; 7 nucleotides agree with TRBD1. The CDR3 is made up of 15 amino acids. Per germline, CDR1 LGHNA and CDR2 YSLEER. Trimming cost V 4 bases and J 3 bases; bases outside gene matches: 9. The CDR3 bases are TGCGCCAGCAGCCTATCTTTCGGGGACAGCTACGAGCAGTACTTC. Encoded protein: CASSLSFGDSYEQYF.

This clonotype was detected a few times. The V and J genes are TRBV5-1 and TRBJ2-7, with D hard to call. Trimming removed 0 bases at V and 3 bases at J, with 7 bases between. In germline, CDR1 is SGHRS, CDR2 YFSETQ. The CDR3 totals 13 residues. The CDR3 here is CASSLGHYYEQYF. CDR3 nucleotides: TGCGCCAGCAGCTTGGGGCACTACTACGAGCAGTACTTC.

This clonotype appeared many times. This chain links TRBV28 with TRBJ1-1; 12 nucleotides match TRBD1. In germline, CDR1 is MDHEN, CDR2 SYDVKM. The CDR3 is 11 amino acids. DNA for the CDR3: TGTGCGGGACAGGGGGCGTCTGAAGCTTTCTTT. Translating it yields CAGQGASEAFF.

This clonotype was detected only a few times. The chain is built from TRBV14 and TRBJ2-3; D unresolved. The CDR3 runs 13 residues. The ends were cut back, 2 bases at V and 7 bases at J, with 10 bases in the middle. The germline CDR1 and CDR2 sequences are SGHDN and FVKESK. CDR3 DNA sequence: TGTGCCAGCAGCCAACCAGACTCCTATACGCAGTATTTT. Protein: CASSQPDSYTQYF.

The gene calls are TRBV7-9 and TRBJ2-7; D uncertain. The CDR3 sequence is 14 residues long. Trimming stripped 4 bases from V and 6 bases from J, with 16 bases between. CDR1 is SEHNR and CDR2 is FQNEAQ in the germline V gene (reference sequence). CDR3 coding DNA: TGTGCCAGCAGCTGGATTACAACAGTTCCCGAGCAGTACTTC. Translating gives CASSWITTVPEQYF.

For the CDR3, the DNA is TGCAGCGCCGGAGCAGCTTCCGAGCAGTACTTC. As protein: CSAGAASEQYF. The rearrangement joins TRBV29-1 to TRBJ2-5; no firm D call. The end of the DNA aligns better with TRBJ2-7, so the J call may be wrong. Germline-derived CDR1 and CDR2 are SQVTM and ANQGSEA. The CDR3 totals 11 residues.

Here the CDR3 reads CASSSKERNTEAFF. CDR3 sequence (DNA): TGCGCCAGCAGCTCAAAGGAAAGGAACACTGAAGCTTTCTTT. J is TRBJ1-1 and V is TRBV5-1, with D uncertain. V was cut by 3 bases and J by 1 base, with 10 bases left in between. The CDR3 runs to 14 residues. Germline V gene lookup returns CDR1 SGHRS and CDR2 YFSETQ.

CDR3 nucleotides: TGTGCCAGCACTCTACAGGGGGCGTATGGCTACACCTTC. It is translated as CASTLQGAYGYTF. V and J are TRBV28 and TRBJ1-2; 9 bases align to TRBD1. The germline CDR1 and CDR2 sequences are MDHEN and SYDVKM. The CDR3 covers 13 residues. V shed 7 bases, J shed 5 bases, and the junction held 5 bases outside the gene matches.

This clonotype was detected only a few times. The V and J genes are TRBV7-2 and TRBJ1-1; possible D gene TRBD1, 5 bases. This CDR3 contains 14 residues. Germline CDR1 is SGHTA and CDR2 is FQGNSA. The V and J ends lost 2 bases and 4 bases respectively, with 11 bases between them. The DNA for the CDR3 is TGTGCCAGCAGCTTACAACGGGGACGCACTGAAGCTTTCTTT. This codes for CASSLQRGRTEAFF.

The chain is built from TRBV6-6 and TRBJ2-1; 8 bases line up with TRBD2. Germline CDR1 reads MNHNY; CDR2 reads SVGAGI (reference sequence). The CDR3 has 15 residues. V gave up 6 bases and J gave up 0 bases; unmatched junction bases: 4. DNA of the CDR3: TGTGCCAGCAGGGCAGCGGGGGACTCCTACAATGAGCAGTTCTTC. The encoded protein is CASRAAGDSYNEQFF.

The sample holds a few counts of this clonotype. The rearrangement uses TRBV6-6 and TRBJ1-2; TRBD1 matches 10 bases. This CDR3 comprises 15 residues. Looked up from germline, CDR1 is MNHNY and CDR2 is SVGAGI (reference sequence). With V trimmed by 2 bases and J by 8 bases, 8 bases remained unmatched. The CDR3 sequence: CASSYTMTGGEGYTF. In DNA form, the CDR3 reads TGTGCCAGCAGTTACACTATGACAGGGGGCGAAGGCTACACCTTC.

The chain has TRBV5-1 and TRBJ2-1; 10 positions match TRBD1. This CDR3 contains 15 residues. V was pared by 4 bases and J by 8 bases, with 9 bases of the junction left unmatched. The germline CDR1 and CDR2 sequences are SGHRS and YFSETQ. The CDR3 here is CASSLQETGGYEQFF. For the CDR3, the DNA is TGCGCCAGCAGCCTGCAGGAGACAGGGGGCTATGAGCAGTTCTTC.

The V and J genes are TRBV6-2 or TRBV6-3 and TRBJ2-4; D might be TRBD1 (5 bases). The closer fit of TRBJ2-7 to the DNA end suggests the J call may be wrong. CDR3 length equals 12 residues. Germline CDR1 is MNHEY and CDR2 is SVGEGT. CDR3 in amino acids: CASSQGKPEQYF. The DNA for the CDR3 is TGTGCCAGCAGCCAGGGCAAACCCGAGCAGTACTTC.

This clonotype has ten or more counts. The CDR3 is CSARDVAGSSYNEQFF. CDR3 in DNA: TGCAGTGCTAGAGATGTGGCGGGAAGCTCCTACAATGAGCAGTTCTTC. The rearrangement links TRBV20-1 to TRBJ2-1, with D perhaps matching TRBD2 (6 bases). Germline V gives CDR1 DFQATT, CDR2 SNEGSKA (reference sequence). The CDR3 is 16 amino acids. Trimming cost V 0 bases and J 0 bases, with 12 bases left between them.

This clonotype was seen a few times. The chain combines TRBV25-1 with TRBJ2-5, with 11 nucleotides matching TRBD1. CDR3 length equals 16 residues. Germline V gene data show CDR1 as MGHDK and CDR2 as SYGVNS. V shed 1 base and J 1 base; nucleotides not matched to a gene: 2. The CDR3 DNA sequence: TGTGCCAGCAGTGAATGGGACAGGGGGACCCAAGAGACCCAGTACTTC. Translated, it gives CASSEWDRGTQETQYF.

The chain carries TRBV4-2 and TRBJ2-3; D gene unclear. The CDR3 extends over 14 amino acids. Germline V CDR1 and CDR2: LGHNA, YNFKEQ. Trimming stripped 4 bases from V and 0 bases from J, with 8 bases between. The CDR3 DNA sequence: TGTGCCAGCAGCCGGACCACTAGCACAGATACGCAGTATTTT. Its translation is CASSRTTSTDTQYF.

This rearrangement joins TRBV28 to TRBJ1-2; a weak D match, TRBD1 (6 bases). This CDR3 has 14 amino acids. The germline CDR1 and CDR2 sequences are MDHEN and SYDVKM. Between the trimmed V and J ends, which lost 5 bases and 4 bases, there was a span of 14 bases. CDR3 amino acids: CASSTPGAGYGYTF. The CDR3 DNA is TGTGCCAGCAGTACGCCGGGGGCCGGCTATGGCTACACCTTC.

CDR3 nucleotide sequence: TGTGCCAGCAGCCAAGAAGGTGAGGATGAGCAGTTCTTC. Translation gives CASSQEGEDEQFF. V gene TRBV3-1 combines with J gene TRBJ2-1; D call uncertain. Germline values: CDR1 LGHDT, CDR2 YNNKEL (reference sequence). Trimming shortened V by 0 bases and J by 8 bases, and 8 bases separated the two germline ends. The CDR3 runs 13 residues.

Only a few counts were recorded for this clonotype. This chain uses TRBV20-1 with TRBJ1-2; 10 positions match TRBD1. With V trimmed by 1 base and J by 4 bases, 12 bases remained unmatched. The germline V gene encodes CDR1 DFQATT and CDR2 SNEGSKA (reference sequence). The CDR3 runs to 17 residues. CDR3: CSARGLPGTGDGYGYTF. In nucleotides, the CDR3 is TGCAGTGCTAGAGGACTACCTGGGACAGGGGATGGCTATGGCTACACCTTC.

The gene calls are TRBV9 and TRBJ2-3, with 10 bases lining up with TRBD1. The CDR3 runs to 16 residues. V trimming: 2 bases; J trimming: 5 bases; junction bases outside the gene matches: 8. The V gene's germline CDR1 is SGDLS and CDR2 YYNGEE. The CDR3 loop is CASSVNPGTGVDTQYF. The CDR3 DNA reads as TGTGCCAGCAGCGTGAACCCCGGGACAGGGGTAGATACGCAGTATTTT.

This rearrangement joins TRBV6-1 to TRBJ1-1; 8 nucleotides match TRBD1. J gave up 7 bases and V 7 bases, and 14 bases lay outside the gene matches. Per the germline V gene, CDR1 is MNHNS and CDR2 is SASEGT. CDR3 length: 15 residues. DNA for the CDR3: TGTGCCAGCAACTCAGGAACAACAGGGGGAGGTGAAGCTTTCTTT. Translating it yields CASNSGTTGGGEAFF.